The clone carrying this T cell receptor beta chain appeared once. The antigen is undetermined. The donors were adults (healthy and HIV-negative) with no recent acute infections or vaccinations. The donor cohort consisted entirely of Caucasian adults residing in Nashville, Tennessee. This record comes from a study of shared clonotypes between healthy human individuals. Study summary: A donor's plate count was three for CD4 naive and three for CD4 memory; CD8 naive had two and CD8 memory one. Notes on the study in general: The researchers took only blood, and tissue repertoires probably look different.

This CDR3 has 17 residues. V was pared by 6 bases and J by 3 bases, with 11 bases of the junction left unmatched. Germline assignment: CDR1 MNHEY and CDR2 SMNVEV (reference sequence). Using immunoSEQ multiplex PCR, the repertoire was profiled, and TCRdb retains in-frame clones only, with some absent. The sample yields under 650,000 clones, almost 97% seen once. The sequencing sample was made of naive CD4+ T cells sorted from blood. Subset indicated: CD45RA+ positively selected. V usage is TRBV27 and J usage is TRBJ2-2, with 9 bases aligning to TRBD2. The receptor was isolated from a woman aged 25-40 years in good health. CDR3 in DNA: TGTGCCAGCAGCCCACTCCGCGGGAGGGCCGACACCGGGGAGCTGTTTTTT. Its translation: CASSPLRGRADTGELFF.